This entry lists 9 T cell receptor beta chains sequenced from one sample in a study of blood T cell repertoires in COVID-19. Using immunoSEQ multiplex PCR, the repertoire was profiled, and TCRdb retains in-frame clones only, with some absent. Found here are about 60,000 clones, approximately 88% of them singletons; the top ten hold roughly a tenth. The source material was peripheral blood. These receptors were taken from a man aged 30 to 39 with COVID-19, enrolled during active disease.

This chain connects TRBV20-1 to TRBJ1-5; D gene unclear. Looked up from germline, CDR1 is DFQATT and CDR2 is SNEGSKA (reference sequence). The germline V and J ends were trimmed by 3 bases and 1 base, with 10 bases remaining between them. This CDR3 spans 14 amino acids. CDR3 protein: CSASTGLSNQPQHF. CDR3 nucleotides: TGCAGTGCTAGTACCGGTTTGAGCAATCAGCCCCAGCATTTT.

V usage is TRBV7-3 and J usage is TRBJ2-7, with 11 bases identical to TRBD2. V shed 5 bases, J shed 3 bases, and the junction held 6 bases outside the gene matches. This CDR3 comprises 15 residues. CDR1 SGHTA and CDR2 FQGTGA come from the germline V gene. The CDR3 DNA reads TGTGCCAGCAGCGGCGCCGGGACTAGCGGCTACGAGCAGTACTTC. It yields the protein CASSGAGTSGYEQYF.

J is TRBJ2-1 and V is TRBV9; a weak D match, TRBD2 (6 bases). Germline CDR1 reads SGDLS; CDR2 reads YYNGEE. The CDR3 extends over 13 amino acids. V lost 4 bases and J 9 bases, leaving 14 bases between the germline ends. The CDR3 spells CASSPRLVGEQFF. As DNA, the CDR3 is TGTGCCAGCAGCCCGCGACTAGTCGGTGAGCAGTTCTTC. Complete variable domain (other parts from reference TRBV9 and TRBJ2-1): DSGVTQTPKHLITATGQRVTLRCSPRSGDLSVYWYQQSLDQGLQFLIQYYNGEERAKGNILERFSAQQFPDLHSELNLSSLELGDSALYFCASSPRLVGEQFFGPGTRLTVL.

This sequence joins TRBV4-1 and TRBJ2-7; 8 bases align to TRBD2. The length of the CDR3 is 18 residues. CDR1 and CDR2 (germline): MGHRA, YSYEKL. Unmatched junction bases numbered 16, after V lost 1 base and J lost 5 bases. CDR3 DNA: TGCGCCAGCAGCCAAGTGATGACCGGACTAGCCTTAGGGAACGAGCAGTACTTC. It translates to CASSQVMTGLALGNEQYF.

V and J are TRBV28 and TRBJ1-1; 8 bases match TRBD1. This CDR3 region has 14 residues. The junction had 4 bases not matched to a gene; V was cut back by 4 bases and J by 3 bases. Per germline, CDR1 MDHEN and CDR2 SYDVKM. The CDR3 protein is CASSSWTGYTEAFF. Written as DNA, the CDR3 is TGTGCCAGCAGTTCCTGGACAGGGTACACTGAAGCTTTCTTT.

The CDR3 DNA is TGTGCCAGCAGTCCCGGGGGGGAATATGGCTACACCTTC. Amino acid sequence: CASSPGGEYGYTF. This chain links TRBV28 with TRBJ1-2; D may be TRBD1 (5 bases). Germline V CDR1 and CDR2: MDHEN, SYDVKM. The CDR3 is made up of 13 amino acids. The V and J ends lost 5 bases and 5 bases respectively, with 12 bases between them.

The V gene is TRBV3-1 (or the pseudogene TRBV3-2), the J gene TRBJ2-7; possibly TRBD1 for D (5 bases). Trimming took 0 bases from V and 0 from J, leaving 6 bases between them. Germline V gives CDR1 LGHDT, CDR2 YNNKEL (reference sequence). The CDR3 has 14 amino acids. For the CDR3, the DNA is TGTGCCAGCAGCCAAGATGACAGCTCCTACGAGCAGTACTTC. It is translated as CASSQDDSSYEQYF.

The chain links TRBV13 to TRBJ1-6; TRBD1 might be the D (5 bases). The CDR3 contains 17 residues. The germline gives CDR1 PRHDT, CDR2 FYEKMQ (reference sequence). The ends were cut back, 2 bases at V and 9 bases at J, with 20 bases in the middle. The CDR3 sequence is CASSLTPSRRQGSPLHF. Here the CDR3 DNA reads TGTGCCAGCAGCTTAACCCCCTCCCGACGCCAGGGTTCACCCCTCCACTTT. The full variable domain, its missing parts supplied by reference TRBV13 and TRBJ1-6, is AAGVIQSPRHLIKEKRETATLKCYPIPRHDTVYWYQQGPGQDPQFLISFYEKMQSDKGSIPDRFSAQQFSDYHSELNMSSLELGDSALYFCASSLTPSRRQGSPLHFGNGTRLTVT.

The chain couples TRBV7-9 to TRBJ2-7; TRBD2 might be the D (6 bases). This CDR3 region has 13 residues. V was pared by 5 bases and J by 5 bases, with 13 bases between. Germline values: CDR1 SEHNR, CDR2 FQNEAQ (reference sequence). CDR3 amino acids: CASSPSGYDEQYF. Here the CDR3 DNA reads TGTGCCAGCAGCCCGAGCGGGTACGACGAGCAGTACTTC.